The source of this TCR beta chain is a study of cytomegalovirus exposure and HLA in healthy donors. Worth noting for this clone: The antigen is undetermined. At the DNA level, this CDR3 is encoded by other sequences in the same sample as well.

Primers included in the PCR were 60 Vbeta and 13 Jbeta primers. The method was immunoSEQ multiplex PCR; TCRdb's version includes in-frame clones alone and lacks a portion of them. The data show 100,000 or so clones, about three quarters seen once. Regarding the study as a whole: In a later analysis, a genetic analysis reported fewer productive-TCR N-insertions in an Asian-associated ancestry cluster than the cohort average. Common viral pathogens seemed, in a later analysis, to connect with several of the most significant clusters. A list of more than 150 TCR beta chains associated with cytomegalovirus was given. Most of the CMV-associated TCR beta chains (in a later analysis) appeared to be HLA-restricted.

The sequencing sample was made of PBMCs. The clonotype comes from a female donor in good health and CMV-seropositive.

The CDR3 region has the DNA TGTGCCAGCAGCTCACAGGGTACCCGGTACGAAAAACTGTTTTTT. Protein product: CASSSQGTRYEKLFF. The chain links TRBV5-5 to TRBJ1-4; tentatively, D is TRBD1 (6 bases). Per germline, CDR1 SGHKS and CDR2 YYEKEE (reference sequence). Trimming removed 3 bases at V and 8 bases at J, with 17 bases between. The CDR3 is 15 residues long.